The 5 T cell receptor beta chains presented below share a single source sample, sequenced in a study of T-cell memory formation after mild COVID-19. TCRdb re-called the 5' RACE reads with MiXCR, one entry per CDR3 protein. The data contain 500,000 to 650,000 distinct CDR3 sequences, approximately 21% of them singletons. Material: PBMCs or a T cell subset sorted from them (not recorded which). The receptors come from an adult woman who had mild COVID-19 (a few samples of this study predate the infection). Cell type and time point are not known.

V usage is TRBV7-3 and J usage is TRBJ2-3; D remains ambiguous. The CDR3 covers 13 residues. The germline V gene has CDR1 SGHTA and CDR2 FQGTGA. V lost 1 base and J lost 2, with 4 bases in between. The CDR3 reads CASSLSPTDTQYF. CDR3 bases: TGTGCCAGCAGCTTAAGTCCCACAGATACGCAGTATTTT.

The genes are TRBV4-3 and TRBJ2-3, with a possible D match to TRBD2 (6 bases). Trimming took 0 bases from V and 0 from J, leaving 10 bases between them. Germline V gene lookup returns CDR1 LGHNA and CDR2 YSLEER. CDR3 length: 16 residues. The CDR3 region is CASSQDPGLSTDTQYF. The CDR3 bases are TGCGCCAGCAGCCAAGACCCGGGACTGAGCACAGATACGCAGTATTTT.

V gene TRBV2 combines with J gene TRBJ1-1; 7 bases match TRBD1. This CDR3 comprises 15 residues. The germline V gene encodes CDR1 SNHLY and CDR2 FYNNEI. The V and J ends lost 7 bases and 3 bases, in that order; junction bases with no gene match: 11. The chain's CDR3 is CASTRDSWGDTEAFF. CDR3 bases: TGTGCCAGCACTCGGGACAGCTGGGGCGACACTGAAGCTTTCTTT.

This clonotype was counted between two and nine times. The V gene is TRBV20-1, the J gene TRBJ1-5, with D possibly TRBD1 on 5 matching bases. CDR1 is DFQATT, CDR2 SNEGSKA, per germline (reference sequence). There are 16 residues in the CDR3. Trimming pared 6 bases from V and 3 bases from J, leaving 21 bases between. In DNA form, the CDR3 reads TGCAGTGCCACGCAACATGGCGGGACCCACAATCAGCCCCAGCATTTT. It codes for CSATQHGGTHNQPQHF.

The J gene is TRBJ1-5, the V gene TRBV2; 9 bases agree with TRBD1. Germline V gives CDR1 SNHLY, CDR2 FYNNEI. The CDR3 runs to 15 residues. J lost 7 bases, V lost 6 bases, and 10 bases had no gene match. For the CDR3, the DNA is TGTGCCAGCAGACCACAGGGGGCTCGGAGACAGCCCCAGCATTTT. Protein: CASRPQGARRQPQHF.